This T cell receptor (beta chain) appears in the sequencing data of a study of breast tumors, draining lymph nodes, adjacent tissues. Notes on the study in general: Tumor and nontumor repertoires were significantly more similar in luminal-like than in basal-like breast cancer. Tumor repertoires ranked between lymph nodes and nontumor tissue in diversity, with V and J gene preferences. Most tumor T cells seemingly derive from lymph node, then expand in tumor.

Axillary draining lymph nodes of breast cancer patients supplied the node samples. As for this clonotype: Its antigen is undetermined.

V was trimmed by 4 bases and J by 5 bases, leaving 11 bases between them. The CDR3 length is 13 residues. The germline CDR1 and CDR2 sequences are LNHDA and SQIVND (reference sequence). MiXCR was run by TCRdb on the multiplex PCR reads, yielding one entry per CDR3 protein. The data contain about 130,000 distinct CDR3 sequences, 21% of them singletons. The source is a female donor with breast cancer. Some clones in this sample may be carry-over from other donors' samples. This chain joins TRBV19 and TRBJ2-5; TRBD1 might be the D (5 bases). Material: axillary lymph node tissue. The CDR3 region is CASSRSGQETQYF. As DNA, the CDR3 is TGTGCCAGTAGTAGGTCAGGGCAGGAGACCCAGTACTTC.